The count of the clone carrying this T cell receptor beta chain is one. Its antigen is not known. The sample belongs to a study of graft-versus-host responses after intestinal transplantation. The method was immunoSEQ multiplex PCR; TCRdb's version includes in-frame clones alone and lacks a portion of them. The sample has about 97,000 clones, 90% to 95% seen once. Study findings and constraints: Maximum circulating GvH clone levels tracked with early post-transplant HvG decreases. GvH clones appeared in recipient marrow, some first in ileum or blood.

The receptor was derived from a human donor who was the organ donor for an intestinal transplant. The sequenced sample was unstimulated CD4+ T cells sorted from spleen or lymph node cells, obtained before transplant.

The CDR3 loop is CASSPPDRRNTEAFF. In DNA form, the CDR3 reads TGCGCCAGCAGCCCCCCCGACAGGCGGAACACTGAAGCTTTCTTT. The chain employs TRBV4-1 and TRBJ1-1, with D maybe TRBD1 (6 bases). Germline CDR1 reads MGHRA; CDR2 reads YSYEKL. Trimming took off 4 bases at V and 1 base at J, with 13 bases between the two ends. The CDR3 spans 15 residues.